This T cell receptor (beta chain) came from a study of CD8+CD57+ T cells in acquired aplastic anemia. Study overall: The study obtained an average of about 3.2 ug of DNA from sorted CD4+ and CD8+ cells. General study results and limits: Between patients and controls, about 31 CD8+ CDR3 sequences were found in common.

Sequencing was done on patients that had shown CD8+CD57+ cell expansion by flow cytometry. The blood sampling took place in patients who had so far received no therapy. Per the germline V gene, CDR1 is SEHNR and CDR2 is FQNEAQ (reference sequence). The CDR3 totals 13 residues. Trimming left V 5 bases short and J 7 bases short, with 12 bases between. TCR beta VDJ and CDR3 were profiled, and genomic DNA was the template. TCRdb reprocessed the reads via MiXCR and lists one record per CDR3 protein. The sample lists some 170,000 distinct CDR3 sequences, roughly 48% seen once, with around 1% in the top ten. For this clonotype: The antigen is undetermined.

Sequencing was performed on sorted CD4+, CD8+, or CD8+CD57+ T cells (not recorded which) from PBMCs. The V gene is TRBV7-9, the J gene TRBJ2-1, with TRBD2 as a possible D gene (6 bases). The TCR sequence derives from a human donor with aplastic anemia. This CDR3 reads CASSPGLKNEQFF. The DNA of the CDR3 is TGTGCCAGCAGCCCTGGACTAAAAAATGAGCAGTTCTTC.